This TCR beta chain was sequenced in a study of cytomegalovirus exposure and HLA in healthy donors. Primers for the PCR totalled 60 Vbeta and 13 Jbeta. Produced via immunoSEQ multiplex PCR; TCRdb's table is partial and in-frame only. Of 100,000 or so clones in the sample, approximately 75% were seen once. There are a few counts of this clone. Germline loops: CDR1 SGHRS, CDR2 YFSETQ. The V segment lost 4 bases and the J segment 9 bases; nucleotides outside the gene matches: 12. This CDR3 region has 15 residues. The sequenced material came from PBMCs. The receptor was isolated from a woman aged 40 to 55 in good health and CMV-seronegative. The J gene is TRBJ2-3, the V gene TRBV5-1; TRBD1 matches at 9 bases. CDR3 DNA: TGCGCCAGCAGCGCGAGGTCGGGACAGGGTTTCACGCAGTATTTT. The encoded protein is CASSARSGQGFTQYF.